The 27 T cell receptor beta chains given below trace back to one sample, sequenced in a study of T cell responses to AZD1222 COVID-19 vaccine. Here immunoSEQ multiplex PCR was the method, and the copy in TCRdb shows in-frame clones only, minus some. This table has 100,000 to 150,000 clones, 70% to 90% appearing once. This specimen consisted of peripheral blood, obtained on day 0 of AZD1222 vaccination. All receptors derive from an adult in good health.

The chain joins TRBV28 to TRBJ1-1, with D possibly matching TRBD1 (6 bases). Trimming shortened V by 6 bases and J by 0 bases, and 8 bases separated the two germline ends. Germline values: CDR1 MDHEN, CDR2 SYDVKM. CDR3 length: 13 amino acids. The CDR3, as DNA: TGTGCCAGCAGGGGACAAATGAACACTGAAGCTTTCTTT. It specifies CASRGQMNTEAFF.

This rearrangement joins TRBV5-6 to TRBJ1-4; 7 positions match TRBD1. This CDR3 region has 14 residues. Germline V gives CDR1 SGHDT, CDR2 YYEEEE. V dropped 6 bases and J dropped 7; count of bases not matched to a gene: 9. CDR3 sequence: CASTRRGTGEKLFF. The CDR3 DNA follows: TGTGCCAGCACGCGCAGGGGGACCGGTGAAAAACTGTTTTTT. The full variable domain, its missing parts supplied by reference TRBV5-6 and TRBJ1-4, is DAGVTQSPTHLIKTRGQQVTLRCSPKSGHDTVSWYQQALGQGPQFIFQYYEEEERQRGNFPDRFSGHQFPNYSSELNVNALLLGDSALYLCASTRRGTGEKLFFGSGTQLSVL.

This rearrangement joins TRBV27 to TRBJ1-5; TRBD1 might be the D (6 bases). The V and J ends lost 5 bases and 3 bases respectively, with 11 bases between them. Germline CDR1 MNHEY, CDR2 SMNVEV (reference sequence). The CDR3 covers 14 residues. The CDR3: CASSTRQDNQPQHF. CDR3 sequence (DNA): TGTGCCAGCAGTACCCGACAGGACAATCAGCCCCAGCATTTT.

The chain combines TRBV30 with TRBJ2-3; D might be TRBD2 (7 bases). The germline gives CDR1 GTSNPN, CDR2 SVGIG (reference sequence). Between the trimmed V and J ends, which lost 3 bases and 2 bases, there was a span of 9 bases. CDR3 length: 13 residues. Here the CDR3 reads CAWSGGLTDTQYF. CDR3 DNA: TGTGCCTGGAGCGGGGGGCTCACAGATACGCAGTATTTT.

The V and J genes are TRBV7-9 and TRBJ1-1, with D perhaps TRBD1 (5 bases). Trimming removed 6 bases at V and 1 base at J, with 9 bases between. The CDR3 is made up of 13 amino acids. Germline-derived CDR1 and CDR2 are SEHNR and FQNEAQ (reference sequence). The CDR3 DNA reads as TGTGCCAGCAGTTTTACAGGGAACACTGAAGCTTTCTTT. Translation gives CASSFTGNTEAFF.

The chain joins TRBV9 to TRBJ2-7, with 7 bases that match TRBD1. CDR3 size: 14 residues. The V and J ends lost 2 bases and 6 bases, in that order; junction bases with no gene match: 8. Germline values: CDR1 SGDLS, CDR2 YYNGEE. The DNA of the CDR3 is TGTGCCAGCAGCGTGGATGACAGGGTGAGCGAGCAGTACTTC. It translates to CASSVDDRVSEQYF.

J is TRBJ2-5 and V is TRBV19; perhaps TRBD2 as D (6 bases). The germline V and J ends were trimmed by 2 bases and 5 bases, with 18 bases remaining between them. The CDR3 runs 16 residues. Per germline, CDR1 LNHDA and CDR2 SQIVND (reference sequence). CDR3 coding DNA: TGTGCCAGTAGTATAAGCCCCTCGGGTGGGGGGGAGACCCAGTACTTC. Translating it yields CASSISPSGGGETQYF.

V gene TRBV4-3 combines with J gene TRBJ2-2; D not certain. CDR3 size: 13 residues. The germline gives CDR1 LGHNA, CDR2 YSLEER. Trimming removed 0 bases at V and 6 bases at J, with 5 bases between. CDR3 bases: TGCGCCAGCAGCCAAGATTGGTCCGGGGAGCTGTTTTTT. Translation: CASSQDWSGELFF.

This sequence joins TRBV6-5 and TRBJ2-1; 7 bases align to TRBD2. Germline CDR1 MNHEY, CDR2 SVGAGI. V trimming: 6 bases; J trimming: 7 bases; junction bases outside the gene matches: 12. CDR3 length equals 15 residues. CDR3 nucleotide sequence: TGTGCCAGCAGCCCCATCGCGGGAGCGGGTAATGAGCAGTTCTTC. Its translation is CASSPIAGAGNEQFF.

The V gene is TRBV6-1, the J gene TRBJ2-5; no firm D call. The germline CDR1 and CDR2 sequences are MNHNS and SASEGT. The CDR3 contains 14 residues. Trimming took off 3 bases at V and 5 bases at J, with 13 bases between the two ends. The DNA of the CDR3 is TGTGCCAGCAGTGATCCCACAGCACGGGAGACCCAGTACTTC. Its translation: CASSDPTARETQYF.

The V and J genes are TRBV4-1 and TRBJ2-5; D perhaps matches TRBD2 (5 bases). Between the trimmed V and J ends, which lost 0 bases and 4 bases, there was a span of 9 bases. Germline CDR1 is MGHRA and CDR2 is YSYEKL. The CDR3 runs 14 residues. The CDR3 DNA follows: TGCGCCAGCAGCCAAGATTCGGGAAGAGAGACCCAGTACTTC. Translation gives CASSQDSGRETQYF.

The rearrangement links TRBV4-3 to TRBJ2-7; D is perhaps TRBD1 (6 bases). Trimming took off 4 bases at V and 1 base at J, with 14 bases between the two ends. Looked up from germline, CDR1 is LGHNA and CDR2 is YSLEER. The CDR3 sequence is 15 residues long. Here the CDR3 reads CASSRQASRSYEQYF. For the CDR3, the DNA is TGCGCCAGCAGCCGACAGGCGTCCAGGTCCTACGAGCAGTACTTC.

This clone was picked up a small number of times. The V and J genes are TRBV30 and TRBJ1-1; perhaps TRBD1 as D (6 bases). Trimming took 1 base from V and 6 from J, leaving 15 bases between them. The CDR3 length is 14 residues. CDR1 GTSNPN and CDR2 SVGIG come from the germline V gene (reference sequence). The CDR3 region has the DNA TGTGCCTGGAGTGCCATTGACAGGTCCGCTGAAGCTTTCTTT. Translating gives CAWSAIDRSAEAFF.

Only one count was recorded for this clone. V usage is TRBV2 and J usage is TRBJ1-1; a weak D match, TRBD1 (6 bases). V gave up 7 bases and J gave up 3 bases, with 12 bases separating them. This CDR3 contains 13 residues. CDR1 is SNHLY and CDR2 is FYNNEI in the germline V gene. In DNA form, the CDR3 reads TGTGCCAGCATACGACAGGCGCACACTGAAGCTTTCTTT. Protein sequence: CASIRQAHTEAFF.

The J gene is TRBJ1-1, the V gene TRBV19; 7 nucleotides line up with TRBD1. The CDR3 has 16 residues. V dropped 0 bases and J dropped 1; count of bases not matched to a gene: 5. Germline CDR1 LNHDA, CDR2 SQIVND (reference sequence). CDR3 DNA sequence: TGTGCCAGTAGTATAGATCCAGGGGGGTGGAACACTGAAGCTTTCTTT. Translation gives CASSIDPGGWNTEAFF.

The CDR3 region has the DNA TGTGCCAGTAGTATGCTACCCGGGCATGGCTACACCTTC. Protein product: CASSMLPGHGYTF. The chain employs TRBV19 and TRBJ1-2; D gene unclear. CDR3 length: 13 amino acids. V gave up 3 bases and J gave up 6 bases, with 11 bases separating them. Per the germline V gene, CDR1 is LNHDA and CDR2 is SQIVND (reference sequence). The full variable domain, with the rest looked up from reference TRBV19 and TRBJ1-2, is DGGITQSPKYLFRKEGQNVTLSCEQNLNHDAMYWYRQDPGQGLRLIYYSQIVNDFQKGDIAEGYSVSREKKESFPLTVTSAQKNPTAFYLCASSMLPGHGYTFGSGTRLTVV.

The genes are TRBV18 and TRBJ2-7; 7 bases are shared with TRBD1. CDR1 and CDR2 from the germline V gene are KGHSH and LQKENI. There are 13 residues in the CDR3. Unmatched junction bases numbered 1, after V lost 4 bases and J lost 1 base. The DNA of the CDR3 is TGTGCCAGCTCACAGGGACAGTCCTACGAGCAGTACTTC. Amino acid sequence: CASSQGQSYEQYF. The whole variable domain, remainder taken from reference TRBV18 and TRBJ2-7, is NAGVMQNPRHLVRRRGQEARLRCSPMKGHSHVYWYRQLPEEGLKFMVYLQKENIIDESGMPKERFSAEFPKEGPSILRIQQVVRGDSAAYFCASSQGQSYEQYFGPGTRLTVT.

V usage is TRBV19 and J usage is TRBJ2-7, with TRBD2 identical over 9 bases. There are 17 residues in the CDR3. V shed 3 bases and J 3 bases; nucleotides not matched to a gene: 12. Per germline, CDR1 LNHDA and CDR2 SQIVND (reference sequence). The CDR3 here is CASSIGALAGDRYEQYF. The CDR3 DNA reads TGTGCCAGTAGTATTGGGGCTTTAGCGGGAGACCGCTACGAGCAGTACTTC.

The V call is TRBV19, the J call TRBJ2-3, with D uncertain. There are 13 residues in the CDR3. The germline CDR1 and CDR2 sequences are LNHDA and SQIVND (reference sequence). Trimming stripped 5 bases from V and 6 bases from J, with 12 bases between. CDR3: CASSDLNGDTQYF. CDR3 nucleotides: TGTGCCAGTAGTGATCTGAACGGGGATACGCAGTATTTT.

This clone was detected a few times. The gene calls are TRBV30 and TRBJ1-4; possibly TRBD1 for D (5 bases). CDR1 and CDR2 from the germline V gene are GTSNPN and SVGIG (reference sequence). This CDR3 has 12 residues. V was pared by 8 bases and J by 7 bases, with 14 bases between. The CDR3 reads CAGRDDVEKLFF. CDR3 coding DNA: TGTGCCGGCCGGGACGACGTTGAAAAACTGTTTTTT.

The rearrangement uses TRBV30 and TRBJ1-5, with a possible D match to TRBD1 (6 bases). CDR1 is GTSNPN and CDR2 is SVGIG in the germline V gene (reference sequence). The ends were cut back, 2 bases at V and 3 bases at J, with 14 bases in the middle. This CDR3 region has 15 residues. The CDR3 loop is CAWSPAGALNQPQHF. As DNA, the CDR3 is TGTGCCTGGAGTCCGGCAGGGGCCCTCAATCAGCCCCAGCATTTT.

This rearrangement joins TRBV5-6 to TRBJ1-2, with TRBD1 as a possible D gene (5 bases). CDR1 is SGHDT and CDR2 is YYEEEE in the germline V gene. This CDR3 region has 13 residues. V gave up 0 bases and J gave up 8 bases, with 11 bases separating them. CDR3 protein: CASSLGGDDGYTF. CDR3 nucleotide sequence: TGTGCCAGCAGCTTGGGAGGGGACGACGGCTACACCTTC.

This chain links TRBV30 with TRBJ1-5; D call uncertain. The CDR3 length is 17 residues. In germline, CDR1 is GTSNPN, CDR2 SVGIG (reference sequence). V lost 5 bases and J 2 bases, leaving 22 bases between the germline ends. Written as DNA, the CDR3 is TGTGCCTGGGGGATCCCCTTGTCCGAGGGCGGCAATCAGCCCCAGCATTTT. It is translated as CAWGIPLSEGGNQPQHF.

V usage is TRBV5-1 and J usage is TRBJ2-3; 7 positions agree with TRBD1. V lost 3 bases and J lost 4; bases outside the gene matches: 14. The CDR3 contains 17 residues. Germline V lookup: CDR1 SGHRS, CDR2 YFSETQ. Written as DNA, the CDR3 is TGCGCCAGCAGCTCCGGGGTGCTCAGGGGGTATTCAGATACGCAGTATTTT. Amino acids: CASSSGVLRGYSDTQYF.

The chain couples TRBV15 to TRBJ2-7; D might be TRBD1 or TRBD2, each matching 5 bases. Germline V CDR1 and CDR2: LNHNV, YYDKDF (reference sequence). This CDR3 contains 13 residues. Between the trimmed V and J ends, which lost 3 bases and 7 bases, there was a span of 13 bases. DNA for the CDR3: TGTGCCACCAGCAGTATGAGGGGCGGAGAGCAGTACTTC. Translation gives CATSSMRGGEQYF. The whole variable domain, filled in from reference TRBV15 and TRBJ2-7, reads DAMVIQNPRYQVTQFGKPVTLSCSQTLNHNVMYWYQQKSSQAPKLLFHYYDKDFNNEADTPDNFQSRRPNTSFCFLDIRSPGLGDTAMYLCATSSMRGGEQYFGPGTRLTVT.

The rearrangement uses TRBV5-6 and TRBJ1-5; weak D call: TRBD1 (5 bases). There are 16 residues in the CDR3. CDR1 is SGHDT and CDR2 is YYEEEE in the germline V gene. Trimming removed 4 bases at V and 1 base at J, with 15 bases between. The DNA of the CDR3 is TGTGCCAGCAGCCGAAACTCACGACAGAGCAATCAGCCCCAGCATTTT. Protein: CASSRNSRQSNQPQHF.

V is TRBV2 and J is TRBJ1-4; D call uncertain. This CDR3 is built from 16 residues. CDR1 and CDR2 from the germline V gene are SNHLY and FYNNEI. Trimming took off 7 bases at V and 0 bases at J, with 15 bases between the two ends. The CDR3 DNA sequence: TGTGCCAGCACCTGGCTTGGGCAGGCAACTAATGAAAAACTGTTTTTT. It is translated as CASTWLGQATNEKLFF.